This T cell receptor beta chain was captured by sequencing in a study of identical twins. TCRdb reprocessed the 5' RACE reads with MiXCR, giving one entry per CDR3 protein. The sample holds roughly 1,500,000 distinct CDR3 sequences, around a third seen once. The germline V gene encodes CDR1 SQVTM and CDR2 ANQGSEA. The length of the CDR3 is 15 residues. The source of this sequence is a newborn girl in good health. The sequenced sample consisted of cord blood. The chain links TRBV29-1 to TRBJ2-1; possible D gene TRBD2, 5 bases. TRBJ2-7 matches the DNA end more closely, so the J call is doubtful. The CDR3 bases are TGCAGCGTTGATCTAGCTGGAGGCCCCTACAATGAGCAGTACTTC. Translating it yields CSVDLAGGPYNEQYF.